This TCR beta chain was obtained from a study of tumor and adjacent non-tumor tissue in lung cancer. TCRbeta libraries were built with three rounds of nested PCR, modified from ARM-PCR. MiXCR, applied by TCRdb to the multiplex PCR reads, yields one record per CDR3 protein. The sample holds roughly 90,000 distinct CDR3 sequences, 76% seen once. This clonotype was observed at least ten times. The CDR3 is made up of 12 amino acids. V lost 3 bases and J lost 6, with 8 bases in between. The germline V gene encodes CDR1 GTSNPN and CDR2 SVGIG (reference sequence). No cell sorting was done before RNA was extracted from the tissue. Distant lung tissue was collected more than 3 cm away from the tumor edge.

The chain links TRBV30 to TRBJ2-2; no firm D call. Sequencing used distant non-tumor lung tissue. The TCR comes from a woman aged 50 to 60 with non-small cell lung cancer. In DNA, the CDR3 is TGTGCCTGGAGAACATGGCCCGGGGAGCTGTTTTTT. It specifies CAWRTWPGELFF. The whole variable domain, remainder taken from reference TRBV30 and TRBJ2-2, is SQTIHQWPATLVQPVGSPLSLECTVEGTSNPNLYWYRQAAGRGLQLLFYSVGIGQISSEVPQNLSASRPQDRQFILSSKKLLLSDSGFYLCAWRTWPGELFFGEGSRLTVL.